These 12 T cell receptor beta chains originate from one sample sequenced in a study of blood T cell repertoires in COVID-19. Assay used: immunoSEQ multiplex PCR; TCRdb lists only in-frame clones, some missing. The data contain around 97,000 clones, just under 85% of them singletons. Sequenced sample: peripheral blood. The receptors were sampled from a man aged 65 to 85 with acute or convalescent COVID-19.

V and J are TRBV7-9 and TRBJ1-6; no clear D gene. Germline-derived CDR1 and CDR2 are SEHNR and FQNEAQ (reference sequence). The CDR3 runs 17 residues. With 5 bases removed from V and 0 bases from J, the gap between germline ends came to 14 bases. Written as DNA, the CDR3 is TGTGCCAGCAGCCGTGGCGGAGCAAGCTCCTATAATTCACCCCTCCACTTT. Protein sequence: CASSRGGASSYNSPLHF.

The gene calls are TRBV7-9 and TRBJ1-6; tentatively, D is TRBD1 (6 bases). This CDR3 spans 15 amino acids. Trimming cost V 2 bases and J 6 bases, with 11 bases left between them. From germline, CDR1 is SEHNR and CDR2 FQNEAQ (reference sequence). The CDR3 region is CASSLSGGGNSPLHF. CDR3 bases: TGTGCCAGCAGCTTATCGGGAGGGGGTAATTCACCCCTCCACTTT.

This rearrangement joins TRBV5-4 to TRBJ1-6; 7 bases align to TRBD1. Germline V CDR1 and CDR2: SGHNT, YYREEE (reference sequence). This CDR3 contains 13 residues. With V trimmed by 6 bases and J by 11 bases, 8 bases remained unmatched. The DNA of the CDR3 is TGTGCCAGCACCGAGGGACAGTGGGCACCCCTCCACTTT. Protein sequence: CASTEGQWAPLHF. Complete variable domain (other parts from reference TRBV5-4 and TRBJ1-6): ETGVTQSPTHLIKTRGQQVTLRCSSQSGHNTVSWYQQALGQGPQFIFQYYREEENGRGNFPPRFSGLQFPNYSSELNVNALELDDSALYLCASTEGQWAPLHFGNGTRLTVT.

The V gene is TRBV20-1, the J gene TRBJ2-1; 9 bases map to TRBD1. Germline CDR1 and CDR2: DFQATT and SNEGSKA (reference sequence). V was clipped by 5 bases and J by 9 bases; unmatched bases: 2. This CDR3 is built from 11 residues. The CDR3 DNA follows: TGCAGTGCTGCACAGGGGGCTGAGCAGTTCTTC. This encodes CSAAQGAEQFF.

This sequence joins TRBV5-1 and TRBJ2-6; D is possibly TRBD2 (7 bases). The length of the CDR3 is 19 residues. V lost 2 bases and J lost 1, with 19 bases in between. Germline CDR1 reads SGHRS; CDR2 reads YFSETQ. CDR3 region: CASSFPGGQPPSGANVLTF. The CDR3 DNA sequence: TGCGCCAGCAGCTTCCCCGGGGGGCAGCCTCCGTCTGGGGCCAACGTCCTGACTTTC.

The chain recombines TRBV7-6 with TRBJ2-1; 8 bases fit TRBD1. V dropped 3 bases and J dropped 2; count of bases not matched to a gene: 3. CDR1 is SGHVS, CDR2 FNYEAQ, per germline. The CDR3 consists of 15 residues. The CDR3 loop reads CASSFQGATYNEQFF. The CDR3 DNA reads TGTGCCAGCAGCTTTCAGGGGGCCACCTACAATGAGCAGTTCTTC.

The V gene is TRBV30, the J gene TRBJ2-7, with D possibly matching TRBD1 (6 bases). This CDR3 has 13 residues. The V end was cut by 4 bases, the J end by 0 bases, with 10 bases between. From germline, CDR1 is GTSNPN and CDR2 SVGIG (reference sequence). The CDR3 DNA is TGTGCCTGGAACAGGGAGAGCTCCTACGAGCAGTACTTC. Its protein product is CAWNRESSYEQYF.

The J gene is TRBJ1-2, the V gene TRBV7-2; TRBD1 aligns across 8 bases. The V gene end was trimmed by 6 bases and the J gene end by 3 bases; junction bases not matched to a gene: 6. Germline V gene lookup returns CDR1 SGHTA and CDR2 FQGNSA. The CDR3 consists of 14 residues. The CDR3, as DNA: TGTGCCAGCAGTTACCAGGGGGCAGACTATGGCTACACCTTC. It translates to CASSYQGADYGYTF.

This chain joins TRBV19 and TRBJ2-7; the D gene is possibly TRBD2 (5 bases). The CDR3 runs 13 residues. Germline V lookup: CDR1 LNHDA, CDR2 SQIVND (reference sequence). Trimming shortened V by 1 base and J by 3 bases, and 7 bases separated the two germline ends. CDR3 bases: TGTGCCAGTAGTATAGTCGCGGGCTACGAGCAGTACTTC. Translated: CASSIVAGYEQYF.

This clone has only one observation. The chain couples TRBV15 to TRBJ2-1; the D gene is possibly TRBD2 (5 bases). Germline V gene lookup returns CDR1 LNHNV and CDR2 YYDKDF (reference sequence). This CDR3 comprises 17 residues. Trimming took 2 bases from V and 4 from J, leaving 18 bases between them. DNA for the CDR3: TGTGCCACCAGCAGACGTGGAGGATCTAGTCGATACAATGAGCAGTTCTTC. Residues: CATSRRGGSSRYNEQFF.

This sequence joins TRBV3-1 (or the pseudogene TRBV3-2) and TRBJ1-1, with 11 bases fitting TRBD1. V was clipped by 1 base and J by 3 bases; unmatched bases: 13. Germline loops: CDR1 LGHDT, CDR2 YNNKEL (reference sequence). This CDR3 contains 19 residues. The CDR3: CASSQALWTGGYRDTEAFF. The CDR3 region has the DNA TGTGCCAGCAGCCAAGCCCTTTGGACAGGGGGCTATAGGGACACTGAAGCTTTCTTT.

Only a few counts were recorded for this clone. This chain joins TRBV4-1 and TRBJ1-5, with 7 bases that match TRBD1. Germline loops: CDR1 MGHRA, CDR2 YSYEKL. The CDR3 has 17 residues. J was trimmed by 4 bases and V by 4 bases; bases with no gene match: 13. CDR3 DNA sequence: TGCGCCAGCAGCCCCTTTGCCGGGACAGATTTAAATCAGCCCCAGCATTTT. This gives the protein CASSPFAGTDLNQPQHF.